The 14 T cell receptor beta chains below were found in one sample sequenced in a study of T cell responses to AZD1222 COVID-19 vaccine. TCRdb keeps only in-frame clones here, not all; method: immunoSEQ multiplex PCR. The sample lists 91,000 or so clones, 80% to 95% occurring once. The starting material was peripheral blood, obtained 28 days after the second AZD1222 dose. Source of these receptors: an adult who received the AZD1222 COVID-19 vaccine.

Here the CDR3 reads CASSIGTGWTTEAFF. The DNA for the CDR3 is TGTGCCAGTAGTATCGGGACAGGGTGGACCACTGAAGCTTTCTTT. The rearrangement links TRBV19 to TRBJ1-1; 9 bases map to TRBD1. The CDR3 has 15 residues. Germline CDR1 and CDR2: LNHDA and SQIVND (reference sequence). V trimming: 3 bases; J trimming: 4 bases; junction bases outside the gene matches: 6. The full variable domain, rest sourced from reference TRBV19 and TRBJ1-1, is DGGITQSPKYLFRKEGQNVTLSCEQNLNHDAMYWYRQDPGQGLRLIYYSQIVNDFQKGDIAEGYSVSREKKESFPLTVTSAQKNPTAFYLCASSIGTGWTTEAFFGQGTRLTVV.

The chain carries TRBV5-1 and TRBJ1-4; the D gene is possibly TRBD1 (6 bases). Germline CDR1 SGHRS, CDR2 YFSETQ. The V gene lost 2 bases and the J gene lost 2 bases, with 16 bases spanning the gap. The CDR3 loop spans 17 amino acids. The CDR3 sequence is CASSLDTGWYTNEKLFF. The CDR3 bases are TGCGCCAGCAGCTTAGATACAGGGTGGTATACTAATGAAAAACTGTTTTTT.

The chain has TRBV4-1 and TRBJ1-4; possible D gene TRBD1, 6 bases. The CDR3 totals 14 residues. Per germline, CDR1 MGHRA and CDR2 YSYEKL. Trimming removed 4 bases at V and 5 bases at J, with 11 bases between. The CDR3 nucleotides read TGCGCCAGCAGCCTGGGGGGGCCGAATGAAAAACTGTTTTTT. It encodes CASSLGGPNEKLFF.

V is TRBV30 and J is TRBJ1-2; 7 positions match TRBD1. V was clipped by 8 bases and J by 7 bases; unmatched bases: 7. Germline V lookup: CDR1 GTSNPN, CDR2 SVGIG (reference sequence). This CDR3 is built from 11 residues. CDR3 DNA: TGTGCCCGCGATCACAGGGGTGGCTACACCTTC. Its protein product is CARDHRGGYTF. The full variable domain, completed using reference TRBV30 and TRBJ1-2, is SQTIHQWPATLVQPVGSPLSLECTVEGTSNPNLYWYRQAAGRGLQLLFYSVGIGQISSEVPQNLSASRPQDRQFILSSKKLLLSDSGFYLCARDHRGGYTFGSGTRLTVV.

The rearrangement joins TRBV6-6 to TRBJ1-5; D is uncertain. V was shortened by 2 bases and J by 4 bases, with 15 bases between the two germline ends. There are 16 residues in the CDR3. Germline V gene lookup returns CDR1 MNHNY and CDR2 SVGAGI (reference sequence). The CDR3 spells CASSYLPNSDNQPQHF. The CDR3 nucleotides read TGTGCCAGCAGTTACCTTCCCAACAGCGATAATCAGCCCCAGCATTTT.

The chain couples TRBV18 to TRBJ2-5; 10 positions agree with TRBD1. CDR3 length: 15 amino acids. The trim removed 2 bases at V and 5 bases at J, leaving 5 bases unmatched. The germline V gene encodes CDR1 KGHSH and CDR2 LQKENI. CDR3 DNA: TGTGCCAGCTCACCAGCCGGGACAGGGGCTGAGACCCAGTACTTC. Translated: CASSPAGTGAETQYF.

V and J are TRBV10-3 and TRBJ1-1, with unresolved D. The CDR3 spans 15 residues. The V gene's germline CDR1 is ENHRY and CDR2 SYGVKD. Trimming took off 3 bases at V and 0 bases at J, with 11 bases between the two ends. The CDR3 region has the DNA TGTGCCATCAGTGACCGGGGAGGCATGAACACTGAAGCTTTCTTT. Its translation: CAISDRGGMNTEAFF.

The CDR3 nucleotides are TGTGCCAGCAGCTTAGCCGGGACCCCCGGTGGCGAGCAGTACTTC. This gives the protein CASSLAGTPGGEQYF. V is TRBV7-2 and J is TRBJ2-7; D could derive from TRBD1 or TRBD2 (5 bases each). Looked up from germline, CDR1 is SGHTA and CDR2 is FQGNSA. The CDR3 sequence is 15 residues long. The V and J ends lost 0 bases and 6 bases respectively, with 15 bases between them.

The chain employs TRBV10-3 and TRBJ2-7, with no clear D. V was shortened by 10 bases and J by 7 bases, with 17 bases between the two germline ends. Germline CDR1 and CDR2: ENHRY and SYGVKD. The CDR3 is 12 residues long. The CDR3 loop is CATQSQLREQYF. CDR3 nucleotide sequence: TGTGCCACCCAGAGCCAACTACGTGAGCAGTACTTC.

The chain employs TRBV7-2 and TRBJ2-1; 8 bases align to TRBD2. CDR3 size: 16 residues. In germline, CDR1 is SGHTA, CDR2 FQGNSA. V was clipped by 5 bases and J by 0 bases; unmatched bases: 6. The CDR3 sequence: CASSQERGPSYNEQFF. The CDR3 coding sequence is TGTGCCAGCAGCCAAGAGCGGGGGCCCTCCTACAATGAGCAGTTCTTC.

The V and J genes are TRBV27 and TRBJ2-2; 7 bases are shared with TRBD2. Germline-derived CDR1 and CDR2 are MNHEY and SMNVEV (reference sequence). V was clipped by 6 bases and J by 0 bases; unmatched bases: 4. This CDR3 region has 15 residues. The CDR3 DNA reads TGTGCCAGCAGATTAGCGGGTACGAACACCGGGGAGCTGTTTTTT. Translating gives CASRLAGTNTGELFF.

The chain uses TRBV6-5 and TRBJ1-2; D is unclear. V lost 5 bases to trimming and J lost 0 bases, with 7 bases between them. Germline V lookup: CDR1 MNHEY, CDR2 SVGAGI. The CDR3 extends over 13 amino acids. The chain's CDR3 is CASSRDPNYGYTF. In DNA form, the CDR3 reads TGTGCCAGCAGTCGCGATCCTAACTATGGCTACACCTTC.

V and J are TRBV27 and TRBJ2-5, with D possibly TRBD2 on 5 matching bases. Trimming pared 5 bases from V and 7 bases from J, leaving 11 bases between. Germline V gene lookup returns CDR1 MNHEY and CDR2 SMNVEV (reference sequence). This CDR3 comprises 12 residues. CDR3 coding DNA: TGTGCCAGCAGTCCCCCCCGGGGGACCCAGTACTTC. This codes for CASSPPRGTQYF.

This clone was observed once. This chain links TRBV7-3 with TRBJ2-7; 10 nucleotides agree with TRBD2. V gave up 7 bases and J gave up 1 base; unmatched junction bases: 7. This CDR3 is 15 amino acids long. Per germline, CDR1 SGHTA and CDR2 FQGTGA. The CDR3 DNA follows: TGTGCCAGCACCCACCTAGCGGGGGAGTCCTACGAGCAGTACTTC. Amino acids: CASTHLAGESYEQYF. Complete variable domain (other parts from reference TRBV7-3 and TRBJ2-7): GAGVSQTPSNKVTEKGKYVELRCDPISGHTALYWYRQSLGQGPEFLIYFQGTGAADDSGLPNDRFFAVRPEGSVSTLKIQRTERGDSAVYLCASTHLAGESYEQYFGPGTRLTVT.